The 15 T cell receptor beta chains listed next were all sequenced from one sample in a study of CXCR3-negative and CXCR3-positive naive CD8 T cells. cDNA libraries for TRB were generated by 5' RACE incorporating UMI labels. TCRdb re-called the 5' RACE reads; every CDR3 protein appears as one record, without DNA. The sample spans roughly 70,000 distinct CDR3 sequences; the ten largest clones claim around 1.4%. Material: naive CXCR3- CD8+ T cells from blood. The subset is: CD45RO-CCR7+CD27+CD95- naive CD8+ T cells lacking CXCR3 (TNR3-). The origin of the receptors is a human donor in good health. Some clones in this sample may be carry-over from other donors' samples.

Here the CDR3 reads CASSLGRGRRVHNEQFF. The genes are TRBV7-9 and TRBJ2-1; with no DNA, the TCRdb D assignment of TRBD2 cannot be verified. CDR1 is SEHNR, CDR2 FQNEAQ, per germline (reference sequence). The CDR3 runs to 17 residues.

The chain uses TRBV12-3 or TRBV12-4 and TRBJ2-2. The length of the CDR3 is 14 residues. This CDR3 reads CASSLEVNTGELFF.

The chain joins TRBV10-3 to TRBJ2-7; TCRdb reports TRBD1, a call that lacks DNA to check it against. The CDR3 is made up of 16 amino acids. Germline CDR1 ENHRY, CDR2 SYGVKD. Here the CDR3 reads CAISESEGTPTYEQYF.

The genes are TRBV20-1 and TRBJ2-7; without DNA, the TCRdb call of TRBD2 cannot be checked. The length of the CDR3 is 14 residues. Germline-derived CDR1 and CDR2 are DFQATT and SNEGSKA (reference sequence). The CDR3 sequence: CSATGTAALYEQYF.

V gene TRBV20-1 combines with J gene TRBJ2-5; absent DNA, TCRdb's TRBD1 call cannot be checked. Germline CDR1 reads DFQATT; CDR2 reads SNEGSKA (reference sequence). The CDR3 is 16 residues long. CDR3 in amino acids: CSARDLRGLFKETQYF.

The rearrangement joins TRBV29-1 to TRBJ2-3; the TRBD2 assignment by TCRdb is unverifiable without DNA. The germline gives CDR1 SQVTM, CDR2 ANQGSEA. The CDR3 runs 15 residues. CDR3 in amino acids: CSVRTSGGDTDTQYF.

The chain's CDR3 is CASSQTGPSSYEQYF. The genes are TRBV28 and TRBJ2-7; the D gene TCRdb calls, TRBD1, cannot be checked with no DNA. CDR1 MDHEN and CDR2 SYDVKM come from the germline V gene. This CDR3 is 15 amino acids long.

The chain employs TRBV5-6 and TRBJ1-5. The CDR3 has 14 residues. Germline V gene lookup returns CDR1 SGHDT and CDR2 YYEEEE. CDR3 residues: CASSVGESNQPQHF. The full variable domain, completed using reference TRBV5-6 and TRBJ1-5, is DAGVTQSPTHLIKTRGQQVTLRCSPKSGHDTVSWYQQALGQGPQFIFQYYEEEERQRGNFPDRFSGHQFPNYSSELNVNALLLGDSALYLCASSVGESNQPQHFGDGTRLSIL.

The genes are TRBV6-5 and TRBJ2-1; TCRdb gives TRBD1 as the D gene, but with no DNA this cannot be confirmed. Germline V gene data show CDR1 as MNHEY and CDR2 as SVGAGI. The CDR3 runs to 16 residues. The CDR3 spells CASSYTRESSYNEQFF.

The rearrangement uses TRBV29-1 and TRBJ1-4; TCRdb proposes TRBD1, but this gene call is untestable without DNA. CDR3 size: 14 residues. Germline V gene lookup returns CDR1 SQVTM and CDR2 ANQGSEA. CDR3 sequence: CSVPSGATNEKLFF.

The CDR3 sequence: CAISETSGSKYNEQFF. The chain carries TRBV10-3 and TRBJ2-1; there is no DNA to check the TCRdb D call of TRBD2. Per the germline V gene, CDR1 is ENHRY and CDR2 is SYGVKD. CDR3 size: 16 residues.

The chain joins TRBV28 to TRBJ1-6; the TCRdb call, TRBD1, lacks DNA for checking. CDR1 is MDHEN, CDR2 SYDVKM, per germline. This CDR3 region has 15 residues. CDR3: CASSRTGSYNSPLHF.

The chain couples TRBV14 to TRBJ2-1; the TCRdb call, TRBD1, lacks DNA for checking. The CDR3 length is 15 residues. CDR1 is SGHDN and CDR2 is FVKESK in the germline V gene. The CDR3 loop reads CASSHRGAGYNEQFF.

The chain joins TRBV29-1 to TRBJ1-2; the TRBD1 assignment by TCRdb is unverifiable without DNA. The germline gives CDR1 SQVTM, CDR2 ANQGSEA. The CDR3 totals 11 residues. CDR3 amino acids: CSVEWGVASTF.

The V call is TRBV29-1, the J call TRBJ1-4; TCRdb indicates TRBD1, and absent DNA this call remains unverified. This CDR3 contains 14 residues. From germline, CDR1 is SQVTM and CDR2 ANQGSEA. The CDR3 sequence is CSTMTGYGGEKLFF.